Listed below are T cell receptor beta chains from one sample, sequenced in a study of control samples from healthy donors and cancer patients. Assay: immunoSEQ multiplex PCR; the TCRdb copy retains only in-frame clones and omits some. The sample lists 90,000 to 140,000 clones, roughly 85% occurring once. The sequenced material came from blood. These receptors came from a woman in her forties or fifties in good health. The CDR3 runs from the conserved cysteine through the conserved F or W. The D gene is left open where the match is weak. Expanded clones are given a class, and other clones once, few, many or no size at all.

>TRBJ2-3|-|-|TRBV7-3
TGTGCCAGCAGCTTGGGGACTTTCGGGGGTGCAGATACGCAGTATTTT
CASSLGTFGGADTQYF
>TRBJ1-6|-|-|TRBV28
TGTGCCAGCAGTTTGGGGGTTCTCCGGGCTATTAATTCACCCCTCCACTTT
CASSLGVLRAINSPLHF
>TRBJ1-3|-|-|TRBV4-1
TGCGCCAGCAGCCAAATAATAAGCTCTGGAAACACCATATATTTT
CASSQIISSGNTIYF
>TRBJ2-5|-|-|TRBV3-1/TRBV3-2
TGTGCCAGCAGCTCGGACGGTCCCGAGAGAGAGACCCAGTACTTC
CASSSDGPERETQYF
>TRBJ2-5|-|TRBD1|TRBV7-2
TGTGCCAGCAGCTTAGACAGGGGCCAAGAGACCCAGTACTTC
CASSLDRGQETQYF
>TRBJ2-6|-|-|TRBV15
TGTGCCACCAGCAGAGCAGGGAGTGGGGCCAACGTCCTGACTTTC
CATSRAGSGANVLTF
>TRBJ1-6|-|TRBD1|TRBV7-2
TGTGCCAGCAGCAAGGACAGGGGCTCCTATAATTCACCCCTCCACTTT
CASSKDRGSYNSPLHF
>TRBJ2-3|-|-|TRBV10-3
TGTGCCATGCGCTCGGATGGCGGGGAGGGCACAGATACGCAGTATTTT
CAMRSDGGEGTDTQYF
>TRBJ2-7|-|TRBD2|TRBV18
TGTGCCAGCTCACCACCGAAGCAGGGAGGGGCCTACGAGCAGTACTTC
CASSPPKQGGAYEQYF
>TRBJ1-3|-|-|TRBV28
TGTGCCAGCAGCCTTACAGAGAGCTCTGGAAACACCATATATTTT
CASSLTESSGNTIYF
>TRBJ2-1|once|-|TRBV19
TGTGCCAGTAGTATTCGGGACAATGAGCAGTTCTTC
CASSIRDNEQFF
>TRBJ2-5|-|-|TRBV19
TGTGCCAGTAGTATAGAGTCCACTACCACCCGAACCCAGTACTTC
CASSIESTTTRTQYF
>TRBJ2-3|-|TRBD2|TRBV19
TGTGCCAGTAGTATCACTAGCGGCCGCACAGATACGCAGTATTTT
CASSITSGRTDTQYF
>TRBJ1-5|-|-|TRBV10-3
TGTGCCATCACAGGTGATGGGAATCAGCCCCAGCATTTT
CAITGDGNQPQHF
>TRBJ2-1|once|-|TRBV14
TGTGCCAGCAGCCAAGTATCCTACAATGAGCAGTTCTTC
CASSQVSYNEQFF
>TRBJ2-2|-|-|TRBV7-3
TGTGCCAGCCGCCCTAGCGTCGGGGTCGGCACCGGGGAGCTGTTTTTT
CASRPSVGVGTGELFF
>TRBJ1-3|-|-|TRBV7-2
TGTGCCAGCAGCTTAGTTCCGGAAGCTAACACCATATATTTT
CASSLVPEANTIYF
>TRBJ2-1|-|TRBD2|TRBV19
TGTGCCAGTAGTCTCACTAGCGGGAGGGCCTACAATGAGCAGTTCTTC
CASSLTSGRAYNEQFF
>TRBJ2-2|-|-|TRBV5-3
TGTGCCAGAAGCTTGGTCTACCGAGGCACCGGGGAGCTGTTTTTT
CARSLVYRGTGELFF
>TRBJ1-3|few|TRBD1|TRBV6-4
TGTGCCAGCAGTGACTCGAGTCTGAGGGACAGCTATCCCTCTGGAAACACCATATATTTT
CASSDSSLRDSYPSGNTIYF
>TRBJ2-1|-|-|TRBV10-3
TGTGCCATCAGTGAGGAGACTAGTTATGAGCAGTTCTTC
CAISEETSYEQFF
>TRBJ1-5|-|-|TRBV19
TGTGCCAGTAGTATCGGTGTTGGAGGGAATCAGCCCCAGCATTTT
CASSIGVGGNQPQHF
>TRBJ2-3|-|-|TRBV7-2
TGTGCCAGCAGCTCAGGCCTCGGGACGCAGTATTTT
CASSSGLGTQYF
>TRBJ2-1|-|-|TRBV6-2/TRBV6-3
TGTGCCAGCAGTTCTGTAACCTACAATGAGCAGTTCTTC
CASSSVTYNEQFF
>TRBJ2-3|-|TRBD2|TRBV6-4
TGTGCCAGCAGTCTAGCGGGAGCGTCAGATACGCAGTATTTT
CASSLAGASDTQYF
>TRBJ2-1|-|TRBD2|TRBV3-1/TRBV3-2
TGTGCCAGCAGCCAAGAGAATCCCCGACTAGCGGGGTACAATGAGCAGTTCTTC
CASSQENPRLAGYNEQFF
>TRBJ2-7|-|TRBD1|TRBV29-1
TGCAGCGTTACCGGGACAGCAACCTCCTACGAGCAGTACTTC
CSVTGTATSYEQYF
>TRBJ1-1|-|-|TRBV7-6
TGTGCCAGCAGCCTCCGGACGGGGGACGACACTGAAGCTTTCTTT
CASSLRTGDDTEAFF
>TRBJ2-1|-|-|TRBV11-3
TGTGCCAGCAGCTTAGGGGATACCAATTCGCCGCAGTTCTTC
CASSLGDTNSPQFF
>TRBJ2-5|-|-|TRBV29-1
TGCAGCGTTGAAGATCGGATTAGCCTACAAGAGACCCAGTACTTC
CSVEDRISLQETQYF
>TRBJ1-3|once|-|TRBV11-2
TGTGCCAGCAGCTTACTGGGAAACACCATATATTTT
CASSLLGNTIYF
>TRBJ1-5|-|-|TRBV2
TGTGCCAGCAGTGAATTAGGCAATCAGCCCCAGCATTTT
CASSELGNQPQHF
>TRBJ2-1|few|-|TRBV10-3
TGTGCCATCAATGCCAGGGGGGGAGGAACCAATGAGCAGTTCTTC
CAINARGGGTNEQFF
>TRBJ1-4|once|-|TRBV19
TGTGCCAGCAGGACCGCAACTAATGAAAAACTGTTTTTT
CASRTATNEKLFF
>TRBJ1-6|-|-|TRBV14
TGTGCCAGCAGCCAAGCTCAGAGTTCACCCCTCCACTTT
CASSQAQSSPLHF
>TRBJ1-2|-|-|TRBV10-3
TGTGCCATCAGTGTAGGAGGGGATAATGGCTACACCTTC
CAISVGGDNGYTF
>TRBJ2-2|-|-|TRBV28
TGTGCCAGCAGTCGCTCCCCCCAGAACACCGGGGAGCTGTTTTTT
CASSRSPQNTGELFF
>TRBJ1-6|-|TRBD1|TRBV5-6
TGTGCCAGCAGCTACGGGACAGGGGGAAATTCACCCCTCCACTTT
CASSYGTGGNSPLHF
>TRBJ1-2|-|-|TRBV4-2
TGTGCCAGCAGCCACTTAAGTGTGGACAATTATGGCTACACCTTC
CASSHLSVDNYGYTF
>TRBJ2-5|-|TRBD2|TRBV7-9
TGTGCCAGCAGCCAACTAGCGGGGGGGCAAGAGACCCAGTACTTC
CASSQLAGGQETQYF
>TRBJ1-2|-|TRBD1|TRBV5-6
TGTGCCAGCAGCTTACTACAGGGGGCTGGCTATGGCTACACCTTC
CASSLLQGAGYGYTF
>TRBJ2-7|-|-|TRBV18
TGTGCCAGCTCACTTAAGGCCGCCGTTGGGGAGCAGTACTTC
CASSLKAAVGEQYF
>TRBJ1-6|-|TRBD1|TRBV7-3
TGTGCCAGCAGCAGGGAAGCACAGGGGCGATCACCCCTCCACTTT
CASSREAQGRSPLHF
>TRBJ1-1|-|TRBD1|TRBV2
TGTGCCAGCGCGGGACAGACTTTGAACACTGAAGCTTTCTTT
CASAGQTLNTEAFF
>TRBJ1-6|-|TRBD1|TRBV9
TGTGCCAGCAGCCTCCGGACAGGGGAGAATTCACCCCTCCACTTT
CASSLRTGENSPLHF
>TRBJ1-2|once|-|TRBV6-6
TGTGCCAGCAGTTCCACCCGGGACGGCCTCCTCTTC
CASSSTRDGLLF
>TRBJ1-2|-|TRBD1|TRBV5-6
TGTGCCAGCAGCTGGCGGACAGGGGCCGGCTATGGCTACACCTTC
CASSWRTGAGYGYTF
>TRBJ2-3|-|TRBD2|TRBV5-1
TGCGCCAGCAGCTTGGTAGGGACTAGCGGGAGAATCTCAGATACGCAGTATTTT
CASSLVGTSGRISDTQYF
>TRBJ1-1|-|-|TRBV5-5
TGTGCCAGCAGCTTGGAGGCCCGGGGCGCTGAAGCTTTCTTT
CASSLEARGAEAFF
>TRBJ2-1|-|TRBD2|TRBV11-2
TGTGCCAGCAGCCTCAGTCAAGCGGGGGGCAATGAGCAGTTCTTC
CASSLSQAGGNEQFF
>TRBJ1-4|-|TRBD1|TRBV10-3
TGTGCCATCAGACAACAGGGGGCCGATGAAAAACTGTTTTTT
CAIRQQGADEKLFF
>TRBJ1-3|many|-|TRBV7-2
TGTGCCAGCAGCTTATCCGATTCTGGAAACACCATATATTTT
CASSLSDSGNTIYF
>TRBJ1-2|-|-|TRBV6-6
TGTGCCAGCAACAGCGGCACTAACTATGGCTACACCTTC
CASNSGTNYGYTF
>TRBJ1-2|-|TRBD1|TRBV18
TGTGCCAGCTCACCACCGACAGGGATGCGCTATGGCTACACCTTC
CASSPPTGMRYGYTF
>TRBJ2-3|-|-|TRBV7-2
TGTGCCAGCAGCCTAGGAGCGGGCACAGATACGCAGTATTTT
CASSLGAGTDTQYF
>TRBJ1-5|-|-|TRBV7-8
TGTGCCAGCAGCTTAGGACAGGGCAATCAGCCCCAGCATTTT
CASSLGQGNQPQHF
>TRBJ2-2|-|TRBD2|TRBV2
TGTGCCAGTGCCTTCTCCGGGACTAGCGTGAACACCGGGGAGCTGTTTTTT
CASAFSGTSVNTGELFF
>TRBJ2-7|few|TRBD1|TRBV5-4
TGTGCCAGCAGCCTTCTCGACAGGGTGAGCTCCTACGAGCAGTACTTC
CASSLLDRVSSYEQYF
>TRBJ1-5|-|TRBD1|TRBV10-3
TGTGCCATCAGTGACCCGGACAGGGCTGATCAGCCCCAGCATTTT
CAISDPDRADQPQHF
>TRBJ1-2|-|-|TRBV13
TGTGCCAGCAGTGCCCCGGGGGACTATGGCTACACCTTC
CASSAPGDYGYTF